The clone carrying this T cell receptor beta chain was seen at least ten times. Hyperthyroidism patients had new diagnoses, durations under 2 months, and ages of 18 to 65. Using RNA transcripts, the TCR beta CDR3 regions were amplified. In the first round, RT-PCR was carried out with HTBI primers, and a multiplex PCR formed the second round. TCRdb called the multiplex PCR reads again in MiXCR, with one record for every CDR3 protein. The sample shows 600,000 to 650,000 distinct CDR3 sequences, about a fifth of them seen only once. This sample was included in a study of Graves' ophthalmopathy and Graves' hyperthyroidism. The overall study: The authors collected peripheral blood at initial diagnosis, before any treatment.

This CDR3 spans 12 amino acids. V was cut by 8 bases and J by 3 bases, with 10 bases left in between. Sequenced material: peripheral blood. The chain couples TRBV12-3 or TRBV12-4 to TRBJ2-5; D perhaps matches TRBD2 (6 bases). This TCR was sampled from a woman younger than 35 with stable Graves' hyperthyroidism. Some clones in this sample may be carry-over from other donors' samples. CDR3 in DNA: TGTGCCAGCCGGGACTCGAAAGAGACCCAGTACTTC. Translation: CASRDSKETQYF.